This T cell receptor (beta chain) was captured in a study of control samples from healthy donors and cancer patients. Assay used: immunoSEQ multiplex PCR; TCRdb lists only in-frame clones, some missing. The listing contains some 190,000 clones. V was shortened by 5 bases and J by 7 bases, with 12 bases between the two germline ends. CDR3 size: 13 residues. The V gene's germline CDR1 is SQVTM and CDR2 ANQGSEA. Sequencing input: blood. The source of this sequence is a young woman in good health. The V call is TRBV29-1, the J call TRBJ1-6; D unresolved. CDR3 in DNA: TGCAGCGTTTTGTACAGTCAAAATTCACCCCTCCACTTT. This translates into CSVLYSQNSPLHF.